This T cell receptor (beta chain) emerged from a study of T-cell reconstitution after alpha-beta-depleted transplantation in children. Germline lookup yields CDR1 SGHDN and CDR2 FVKESK. This CDR3 spans 13 amino acids. The V end was cut by 4 bases, the J end by 10 bases, with 15 bases between. During its preparation, the TCRbeta library received unique molecular identifiers. MiXCR, run by TCRdb on the PCR reads, gives a single entry per CDR3 protein. The data hold almost 500,000 distinct CDR3 sequences, with about an eighth observed a single time. The sequences come from PBMCs from the stem cell graft donor, collected from the stem cell graft. The receptor comes from a human donor who donated a stem cell graft to a child with combined immunodeficiency. The chain joins TRBV14 to TRBJ2-3, with D possibly TRBD1 on 6 matching bases. CDR3 bases: TGTGCCAGCAGCCTAGAAACAGGGTATGCGCAGTATTTT. As protein: CASSLETGYAQYF.